This entry features one TCR beta chain sequence. Its binding antigen is unknown. Per-base qualities were not stored, and no clone one base away is much larger. The immunoSEQ Assay, a bias-controlled multiplex PCR, was used to amplify TCRbeta CDR3 regions from genomic DNA. The paper's processing steps were these. The number of nucleated cells in each sample was estimated from the amplification of reference gene primers within the assay. To quantify the absolute abundance of each unique TCRbeta CDR3 rearrangement, sequence reads were collapsed and filtered. For each sample, productive Simpson clonality was calculated as the square root of Simpson's diversity index over productive rearrangements. Imported from immuneACCESS, the table was reduced by TCRdb to in-frame sequences with V and J called. These copies leave out some clones; in studies compared against another copy, an unresolved V gene accounts for under half, and the cause of the remainder is not known. The DNA was the basis for D and trimming; V, J and clone size are from that table. The sample contains some 41,000 clones, 90% of them found a single time. The top ten hold roughly 5.2% of the sample.

These data are taken from a study of blood T cell repertoires in COVID-19 (dated by TCRdb to 2018 to 2020). About the full investigation: Samples from collaborators originated in the United States, Italy and Spain and spanned both the acute and convalescent phases of COVID-19. Samples were obtained from the ongoing ImmuneRACE study (first 160 participants) and from 1,200 or so subjects provided by 6 global collaborators. The prospective study material was composed of cDNA or gDNA derived from T cells, B-cell-depleted T cells, or PBMCs. The repertoires were released in a freely available public database intended as a resource for research on the immune response to SARS-CoV-2. The sample metadata nearly always contained a de-identified subject ID, COVID-19 status, age in years and sex. The dataset comprised deeply sampled blood TCRbeta repertoires from subjects exposed to, actively infected with, or recovered from COVID-19. Where available, HLA class I and class II types were taken from metadata supplied by the sample provider and were not determined by assay-based typing.

Whole blood was collected in K2EDTA tubes by collaborating institutions according to the institutions' own protocols. For TCRbeta analysis, collaborator samples were shipped as frozen whole blood, as isolated PBMCs, or as DNA extracted from either sample type. The study at large found these results: How much clinical and demographic metadata was included differed by source and by participant, and the metadata was provided uncurated.

The CDR1 and CDR2 encoded by the germline V gene are SGHRS and YFSETQ. The CDR3 holds 14 amino acids from the cysteine to the phenylalanine. Only CDR3 DNA remains: 42 bases, in frame from the first base. Ends trimmed: V by 5 bases, J by 0 bases; bases unmatched to a gene: 4. This receptor was identified in a human donor in a cohort sampled during active COVID-19. Specimen: peripheral blood. The chain was built from TRBV5-1 and TRBJ2-7; 8 bases in between match TRBD1. CDR3 sequence: CASRRTGSSYEQYF. The nucleotides read TGCGCCAGCAGGAGGACAGGGAGCTCCTACGAGCAGTACTTC.